This T cell receptor (beta chain) stems from a study of cytomegalovirus exposure and HLA in healthy donors. Overall study: Early release data held about 92 million unique TCRs from HLA-typed donors. Regarding the study as a whole: Excluded were some V segments that proved indistinguishable, including TRBV6-2 and TRBV6-3. The classifier, whose performance was assessed in both the original and validation cohorts, reportedly diagnosed cytomegalovirus status with high specificity and sensitivity.

The CDR3 contains 16 residues. CDR1 and CDR2 (germline): SNHLY, FYNNEI. V lost 6 bases and J lost 2, with 19 bases in between. The count of this clone is one. Its specificity is not known. 60 Vbeta and 13 Jbeta primers were used in PCR. The protocol was immunoSEQ multiplex PCR, while the TCRdb copy is restricted to in-frame clones and leaves out a portion. The data contain about 140,000 clones, 80% of them singletons. V usage is TRBV2 and J usage is TRBJ1-1; possible D gene TRBD1, 6 bases. Sequencing was carried out using PBMCs. This sequence was found in a man between 35 and 55 years old in good health and CMV-seronegative. CDR3 amino acids: CASRVGGWTENTEAFF. CDR3 sequence (DNA): TGTGCCAGCAGAGTGGGGGGGTGGACAGAAAACACTGAAGCTTTCTTT.